This TCR beta chain emerged from a study of T cell responses to AZD1222 COVID-19 vaccine. At the level of the study: Whether given at about 4 or about 12 weeks, second doses were pooled. Findings and limits, study-wide: At study baseline, merely over 5 AZD1222 recipients were seropositive. There were vaccine-associated CD4 TCRs across spike, dominant at 160-218 and 743-854.

With 3 bases removed from V and 4 bases from J, the gap between germline ends came to 7 bases. This CDR3 contains 12 residues. The germline V gene has CDR1 DFQATT and CDR2 SNEGSKA (reference sequence). Points on this clone: The antigen remains undetermined.

The protocol was immunoSEQ multiplex PCR, while the TCRdb copy is restricted to in-frame clones and leaves out a portion. The table shows 150,000 to 200,000 clones, with under 95% occurring only once. The source is an adult in good health. This chain uses TRBV20-1 with TRBJ2-1; D ambiguous. The sample in question was peripheral blood, obtained on day 0 of AZD1222 vaccination. The CDR3 region is CSASRSYNEQFF. The CDR3 DNA reads as TGCAGTGCTAGTAGGTCTTACAATGAGCAGTTCTTC.